These T cell receptor beta chains were read from a single sample in a study of T-cell memory formation after mild COVID-19. MiXCR, run by TCRdb on the 5' RACE reads, gives a single entry per CDR3 protein. The sample has 400,000 to 500,000 distinct CDR3 sequences, over 15% seen once. The sequencing sample was made of PBMCs or a T cell subset sorted from them (not recorded which). The source of these receptors is an adult woman who had mild COVID-19 (a few samples of this study predate the infection). Cell type and time point are not known. CDR3s include the opening cysteine and the closing phenylalanine or tryptophan. The D gene is left open where the match is weak. Size is omitted from some rows. Given values are once, few, many or a class for expanded clones.

d_call j_call clone_size v_call cdr3_nt cdr3_aa
- TRBJ2-7 many TRBV9 TGTGCCAGCAGCGCCGCAGACCCCTACGAGCAGTACTTC CASSAADPYEQYF
TRBD1 TRBJ2-5 - TRBV2 TGTGCCAGCAGTGGCACAGGGGCCCAAGAGACCCAGTACTTC CASSGTGAQETQYF
TRBD1 TRBJ2-7 - TRBV14 TGTGCCAGCAGACTCCGACAGGGGGTGGCCAACGAGCAGTACTTC CASRLRQGVANEQYF
TRBD1 TRBJ2-7 - TRBV5-6 TGTGCCAGCAGCTTTCGACAGGGCCAGCAGTACTTC CASSFRQGQQYF
- TRBJ2-7 once TRBV21-1 TGTGCCAGCACCGGGACCAACTACGAGCAGTACTTC CASTGTNYEQYF
TRBD2 TRBJ2-1 few TRBV7-9 TGTGCCAGCAGCCAACCTGACACGGGGACTAGCGGATACAATGAGCAGTTCTTC CASSQPDTGTSGYNEQFF
TRBD2 TRBJ2-1 few TRBV7-9 TGTGCCAGCAGCCCGCGGGAGGTTACCTACAATGAGCAGTTCTTC CASSPREVTYNEQFF
- TRBJ2-7 many TRBV7-9 TGTGCCAGCAGCCGCGACGGAAGCTCCTACGAGCAGTACTTC CASSRDGSSYEQYF
TRBD1 TRBJ2-7 few TRBV24-1 TGTGCCACCAGTGATAACAGGGGGAGTCCCTACGAGCAGTACTTC CATSDNRGSPYEQYF
TRBD2 TRBJ2-1 - TRBV18 TGTGCCAGCTCACCGGGACTAGCGGATAGTAATGAGCAGTTCTTC CASSPGLADSNEQFF
- TRBJ1-1 - TRBV6-5 TGTGCCAGCTCCAGGGGTTTCTTTGGGAACACTGAAGCTTTCTTT CASSRGFFGNTEAFF
- TRBJ2-1 many TRBV15 TGTGCCACCAGCAGACAGGGCCTGTGGTACAATGAGCAGTTCTTC CATSRQGLWYNEQFF
- TRBJ2-1 - TRBV7-3 TGTGCCAGCAGCTCACCCCCCGCGGGGGAGCAGTTCTTC CASSSPPAGEQFF
- TRBJ2-7 few TRBV7-2 TGTGCCAGCAGAATATCTACAGGCTACGAGCAGTACTTC CASRISTGYEQYF
TRBD2 TRBJ2-1 few TRBV7-8 TGTGCCAGCAGCTTAGAGGTTAGCGGGAGGGCCAACTACAATGAGCAGTTCTTC CASSLEVSGRANYNEQFF
TRBD2 TRBJ2-3 once TRBV15 TGTGCCACCAGCTCTTACCTAGCGGGGATCACAGATACGCAGTATTTT CATSSYLAGITDTQYF
- TRBJ2-5 - TRBV3-1 TGTGCCAGCAGCCATCTCGGGGGCCGTGAGACCCAGTACTTC CASSHLGGRETQYF
TRBD2 TRBJ2-7 - TRBV6-2/TRBV6-3 TGTGCCAGCAGTTACTCCGGGACTAGGGCGAACGAGCAGTACTTC CASSYSGTRANEQYF
- TRBJ2-6 many TRBV7-9 TGTGCCAGCAGCTTAGCCCAGATTTATTTCTCTGGGGCCAACGTCCTGACTTTC CASSLAQIYFSGANVLTF
TRBD1 TRBJ2-7 - TRBV29-1 TGCAGCGTTGAACTGTGGAGCGGGACAGGGATGAGGGAGCAGTACTTC CSVELWSGTGMREQYF
- TRBJ2-3 few TRBV19 TGTGCCAGTAGCAACGACAAGGGGGCAGATACGCAGTATTTT CASSNDKGADTQYF
- TRBJ1-2 few TRBV6-2/TRBV6-3 TGTGCCAGCAGGGCCCAAAGTCGAGGCTACACCTTC CASRAQSRGYTF
- TRBJ2-1 - TRBV10-3 TGTGCCATCAGTGTCGGTGGTGAGCAGTTCTTC CAISVGGEQFF
TRBD1 TRBJ1-1 few TRBV6-5 TGTGCCAGCAGTTACTCGAACAGGGGGCTCGCTGAAGCTTTCTTT CASSYSNRGLAEAFF
TRBD2 TRBJ2-7 - TRBV10-3 TGTGCCATCAGGGGTAGCGGGGGGGTTACCTACGAGCAGTACTTC CAIRGSGGVTYEQYF
- TRBJ2-7 - TRBV27 TGTGCCAGCAGTTTATCGTGGACAGTTCCCTACGAGCAGTACTTC CASSLSWTVPYEQYF
- TRBJ2-5 - TRBV3-1 TGTGCCAGCAGCCAAGCAGGGTTCGGGACCCAGTACTTC CASSQAGFGTQYF
TRBD2 TRBJ2-1 few TRBV25-1 TGTGCCAGCAGTGAGACAGGCGGAGCGGGAGGGGGCAATGAGCAGTTCTTC CASSETGGAGGGNEQFF
- TRBJ2-1 few TRBV5-1 TGCGCCAGCAGCTTTCCGGGGCACAATGAGCAGTTCTTC CASSFPGHNEQFF
- TRBJ2-1 - TRBV7-9 TGTGCCAGCAGCTCGAATAGGATTGAGCGGCGCTCCTACAATGAGCAGTTCTTC CASSSNRIERRSYNEQFF
- TRBJ1-2 few TRBV29-1 TGCAGCGTTGACGAGTGGGACCATGGCTACACCTTC CSVDEWDHGYTF
- TRBJ2-1 few TRBV6-5 TGTGCCAGCAGCTCCCCCTCCAGGGAGCAGTTCTTC CASSSPSREQFF
TRBD2 TRBJ2-1 few TRBV9 TGTGCCAGCAGCTCGGGGGGAAGTGAGCAGTTCTTC CASSSGGSEQFF
- TRBJ2-1 - TRBV7-3 TGTGCCAGCAGCTTCTCTAACTCCTACAATGAGCAGTTCTTC CASSFSNSYNEQFF
- TRBJ2-2 - TRBV5-1 TGCGCCAGCAGCTTGGCAGGGGAGAGCACCGGGGAGCTGTTTTTT CASSLAGESTGELFF
TRBD2 TRBJ2-1 - TRBV5-4 TGTGCCAGCAGCTTGCCCCAATATAGCGGGGGCTCCTACAATGAGCAGTTCTTC CASSLPQYSGGSYNEQFF
- TRBJ2-7 - TRBV7-6 TGTGCCAGCAGCTTGTCGACGGACAGTACCTCCGAGCAGTACTTC CASSLSTDSTSEQYF
TRBD1 TRBJ1-4 - TRBV12-3/TRBV12-4 TGTGCCAGCAGTGTAGGGGGCTTGAGGATTGAAAAACTGTTTTTT CASSVGGLRIEKLFF
- TRBJ1-1 - TRBV24-1 TGTGCCGCAGCCCGAAGGGAAAACACTGAAGCTTTCTTT CAAARRENTEAFF
- TRBJ2-7 - TRBV18 TGTGCCAGCTCACCACCCCCGGGGAGGAGCGAGCAGTACTTC CASSPPPGRSEQYF
TRBD1 TRBJ2-2 - TRBV6-1 TGTGCCAGCAGCGTAAGAGGGGGCACTTCGAACACCGGGGAGCTGTTTTTT CASSVRGGTSNTGELFF
- TRBJ1-5 many TRBV12-3/TRBV12-4 TGTGCCAGCAGTTTCTCCCTCTCGCAGCCCCAGCATTTT CASSFSLSQPQHF
TRBD2 TRBJ2-1 - TRBV7-2 TGTGCCAGCAGCTCGGGATTAGCGGGAGTTAACAATGAGCAGTTCTTC CASSSGLAGVNNEQFF
- TRBJ2-3 few TRBV15 TGTGCCACCAGCAGACCTGAGCAGTCGCAGTATTTT CATSRPEQSQYF
- TRBJ2-4 few TRBV7-2 TGTGCCAGCAGCTTAGATTCAGCCAAAAACATTCAGTACTTC CASSLDSAKNIQYF
TRBD1 TRBJ1-2 few TRBV24-1 TGTGCCACCAGTGACCGGACAGGGGGGGCCTTTGGCTACACCTTC CATSDRTGGAFGYTF
- TRBJ1-1 few TRBV7-6 TGTGCCAGCAGCCTTGATGTGGGGGGCACGAACACTGAAGCTTTCTTT CASSLDVGGTNTEAFF
- TRBJ1-2 - TRBV13 TGTGCCAGCAGCTTAGGCAGGACAAGGGGCTACACCTTC CASSLGRTRGYTF
- TRBJ2-5 once TRBV10-3 TGTGCCATCAGCTTTCGGGGGCAAGAGACCCAGTACTTC CAISFRGQETQYF
- TRBJ1-2 few TRBV7-9 TGTGCCAGCAGCCCTGGGGCTCCTCAGGGGGGCTACACCTTC CASSPGAPQGGYTF
- TRBJ2-3 - TRBV12-3/TRBV12-4 TGTGCCAGCAGTTTGAGTCGAGTTGCAGATACGCAGTATTTT CASSLSRVADTQYF
TRBD2 TRBJ2-3 few TRBV12-3/TRBV12-4 TGTGCCAGCACGAGCCTAGCGGGAGACACAGATACGCAGTATTTT CASTSLAGDTDTQYF
- TRBJ2-1 - TRBV6-1 TGTGCCAGCAGGGAATGGGCGGGTGAGCAGTTCTTC CASREWAGEQFF
- TRBJ2-7 few TRBV7-2 TGTGCCAGCAGCTTCTCGGCGGACGCAGTCTACGAGCAGTACTTC CASSFSADAVYEQYF
TRBD1 TRBJ1-2 - TRBV29-1 TGCAGCATAAGACAGGGGGCCCAACCTAACTATGGCTACACCTTC CSIRQGAQPNYGYTF
- TRBJ1-5 - TRBV9 TGTGCCAGCAGCGCCGGGGATACCAATCAGCCCCAGCATTTT CASSAGDTNQPQHF
- TRBJ1-1 - TRBV6-1 TGTGCCAGCAGTGTTCAGGGGATGTCTCAAGCTTTCTTT CASSVQGMSQAFF
- TRBJ2-7 - TRBV24-1 TGTGCCACCAGTCACGGGGTAAGCTACGAGCAGTACTTC CATSHGVSYEQYF
TRBD2 TRBJ2-3 - TRBV6-2/TRBV6-3 TGTGCCAGCAGGACCGCCGCGGGAGATTCAGATACGCAGTATTTT CASRTAAGDSDTQYF